A single sample gave rise to the 4 T cell receptor beta chains below, sequenced in a study of cytomegalovirus exposure and HLA in healthy donors. Profiling relied on immunoSEQ multiplex PCR, and the TCRdb table lists in-frame clones only, not all of them. Counted here are around 300,000 clones, roughly 87% occurring once; the ten biggest clones make up about 1.2%. Input material: PBMCs. The source of these receptors is a woman in her twenties or thirties in good health and CMV-seropositive.

This chain joins TRBV6-6 and TRBJ2-7; D uncertain. Trimming took 4 bases from V and 2 from J, leaving 6 bases between them. Germline CDR1 and CDR2: MNHNY and SVGAGI (reference sequence). CDR3 length: 12 residues. The CDR3 spells CASSSLTYEQYF. Written as DNA, the CDR3 is TGTGCCAGCAGTTCTCTAACCTACGAGCAGTACTTC.

This clone was counted between two and nine times. CDR3 in amino acids: CASRPHGGRNQPQHF. The DNA of the CDR3 is TGTGCCAGCCGTCCCCACGGAGGACGCAATCAGCCCCAGCATTTT. The V and J genes are TRBV6-5 and TRBJ1-5; the D is unclear. CDR3 length: 15 amino acids. Germline V gene lookup returns CDR1 MNHEY and CDR2 SVGAGI. Between the trimmed V and J ends, which lost 8 bases and 2 bases, there was a span of 16 bases.

The chain uses TRBV6-5 and TRBJ2-1, with TRBD2 matching 9 bases. This CDR3 contains 15 residues. V shed 2 bases and J 7 bases; nucleotides not matched to a gene: 6. CDR1 is MNHEY and CDR2 is SVGAGI in the germline V gene. The CDR3 DNA reads TGTGCCAGCAGTTACGGAGCGGGGGGCCTGAATGAGCAGTTCTTC. Amino acids: CASSYGAGGLNEQFF.

The CDR3 is CASRSGGTFSEQYF. The CDR3 region has the DNA TGTGCCAGCAGGAGCGGGGGGACCTTTAGCGAGCAGTACTTC. The gene calls are TRBV6-5 and TRBJ2-7, with 9 bases matching TRBD2. Germline loops: CDR1 MNHEY, CDR2 SVGAGI. Trimming at V came to 6 bases and at J to 6 bases, leaving 9 bases not matched to a gene. This CDR3 region has 14 residues.